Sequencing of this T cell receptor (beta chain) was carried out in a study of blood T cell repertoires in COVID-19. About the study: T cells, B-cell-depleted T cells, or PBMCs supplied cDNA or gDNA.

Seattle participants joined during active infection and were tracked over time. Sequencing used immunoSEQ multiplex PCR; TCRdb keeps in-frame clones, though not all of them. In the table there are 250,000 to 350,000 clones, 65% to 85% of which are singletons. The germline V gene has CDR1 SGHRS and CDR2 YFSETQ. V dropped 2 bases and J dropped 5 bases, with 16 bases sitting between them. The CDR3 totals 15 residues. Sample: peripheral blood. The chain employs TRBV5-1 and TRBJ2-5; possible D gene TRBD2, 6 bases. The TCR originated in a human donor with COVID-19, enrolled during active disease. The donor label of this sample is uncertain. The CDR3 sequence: CASSLTAGIRETQYF. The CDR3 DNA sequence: TGCGCCAGCAGCTTAACGGCGGGGATCCGTGAGACCCAGTACTTC.